The 23 T cell receptor beta chains given below trace back to one sample, sequenced in a study of control samples from healthy donors and cancer patients. Clones were sequenced by immunoSEQ multiplex PCR, and TCRdb holds only the in-frame ones, with some missing. Of about 140,000 clones in the sample, around nine tenths were seen once. Sequencing was done on a sample of blood. These receptors all stem from a man between 18 and 35 years old in good health.

CDR3 nucleotides: TGTGCCAGCAGCGTAGGGTCAGGGGCGCAGCCCCAGCATTTT. Translating it yields CASSVGSGAQPQHF. The chain has TRBV9 and TRBJ1-5; tentative D call: TRBD1 (6 bases). Deletions cut 0 bases from V and 7 bases from J, with 11 bases between. Germline V gene data show CDR1 as SGDLS and CDR2 as YYNGEE. CDR3 length: 14 residues.

V is TRBV5-1 and J is TRBJ2-5; D unclear. The germline V gene encodes CDR1 SGHRS and CDR2 YFSETQ. Between the trimmed V and J ends, which lost 4 bases and 0 bases, there was a span of 7 bases. CDR3 length: 13 amino acids. For the CDR3, the DNA is TGCGCCAGCAGCCCCCTCCACCAAGAGACCCAGTACTTC. It specifies CASSPLHQETQYF. The full variable domain, completed using reference TRBV5-1 and TRBJ2-5, is KAGVTQTPRYLIKTRGQQVTLSCSPISGHRSVSWYQQTPGQGLQFLFEYFSETQRNKGNFPGRFSGRQFSNSRSEMNVSTLELGDSALYLCASSPLHQETQYFGPGTRLLVL.

The chain uses TRBV21-1 and TRBJ2-4; no DNA check was done on the table's D call, TRBD1. TRBV21-1 constitutes a pseudogene. The CDR3 runs 15 residues. CDR3 in amino acids: CASSKDRVAKNIQYF. CDR3 nucleotides: TGTGCCAGCAGCAAGGACAGGGTAGCCAAAAACATTCAGTACTTC.

The table lists this clone with a few counts. The chain carries TRBV28 and TRBJ1-6; D unresolved. The CDR3 is 13 amino acids. The V end lost 3 bases, the J end lost 9 bases, and 9 bases lay between the germline ends. Germline V lookup: CDR1 MDHEN, CDR2 SYDVKM. The CDR3 reads CASSFTVSSPLHF. As DNA, the CDR3 is TGTGCCAGCAGTTTTACCGTGTCTTCACCCCTCCACTTT.

The genes are TRBV28 and TRBJ2-2; D unresolved. CDR3 length: 16 amino acids. V lost 6 bases and J lost 2, with 16 bases in between. Per germline, CDR1 MDHEN and CDR2 SYDVKM. CDR3 amino acids: CASRESGGPNTGELFF. The CDR3 nucleotides are TGTGCCAGCAGAGAATCCGGTGGGCCAAACACCGGGGAGCTGTTTTTT.

The chain uses TRBV5-1 and TRBJ2-5; TRBD2 is a possible D gene (6 bases). The ends were cut back, 5 bases at V and 1 base at J, with 18 bases in the middle. CDR1 is SGHRS and CDR2 is YFSETQ in the germline V gene. The CDR3 loop spans 16 amino acids. CDR3 residues: CASSQTPGLGQETQYF. Here the CDR3 DNA reads TGCGCCAGCAGTCAAACCCCGGGACTGGGCCAAGAGACCCAGTACTTC.

The chain combines TRBV28 with TRBJ1-6; D may be TRBD1 (5 bases). This CDR3 is 13 amino acids long. Trimming removed 4 bases from V and 13 bases from J, with 14 bases in between. Germline CDR1 and CDR2: MDHEN and SYDVKM. Here the CDR3 reads CASSSQGRTPLHF. Here the CDR3 DNA reads TGTGCCAGCAGTTCGCAGGGACGAACGCCCCTCCACTTT.

V gene TRBV7-9 combines with J gene TRBJ2-7, with D possibly being TRBD1 (6 bases). V was shortened by 0 bases and J by 0 bases, with 6 bases between the two germline ends. The length of the CDR3 is 14 residues. The germline gives CDR1 SEHNR, CDR2 FQNEAQ (reference sequence). The CDR3 sequence: CASSLADSSYEQYF. In DNA, the CDR3 is TGTGCCAGCAGCTTAGCGGACAGCTCCTACGAGCAGTACTTC. Based on the CDR3 plus reference TRBV7-9 and TRBJ2-7, the full variable domain is DTGVSQNPRHKITKRGQNVTFRCDPISEHNRLYWYRQTLGQGPEFLTYFQNEAQLEKSRLLSDRFSAERPKGSFSTLEIQRTEQGDSAMYLCASSLADSSYEQYFGPGTRLTVT.

This sequence joins TRBV11-1 and TRBJ2-5; 7 bases line up with TRBD2. Losses at the gene ends were 6 bases for V and 3 bases for J; bases not matched to a gene: 10. The germline V gene encodes CDR1 SGHAT and CDR2 FQDESV (reference sequence). The CDR3 has 15 residues. The CDR3 reads CASSPRLAHKETQYF. CDR3 nucleotide sequence: TGTGCCAGCAGTCCTCGACTAGCCCATAAAGAGACCCAGTACTTC.

The chain carries TRBV3-1 (or the pseudogene TRBV3-2) and TRBJ1-4, with D perhaps TRBD1 (5 bases). Trimming shortened V by 3 bases and J by 0 bases, and 8 bases separated the two germline ends. There are 15 residues in the CDR3. Germline V lookup: CDR1 LGHDT, CDR2 YNNKEL (reference sequence). The CDR3 is CASSQDTATNEKLFF. CDR3 coding DNA: TGTGCCAGCAGCCAGGACACGGCAACTAATGAAAAACTGTTTTTT.

The gene calls are TRBV28 and TRBJ1-3; 7 bases map to TRBD1. Germline V lookup: CDR1 MDHEN, CDR2 SYDVKM. J lost 2 bases, V lost 3 bases, and 4 bases had no gene match. The CDR3 length is 15 residues. The CDR3 loop is CASSLTGRTGNTIYF. CDR3 bases: TGTGCCAGCAGTTTGACAGGGAGGACTGGAAACACCATATATTTT.

Written as DNA, the CDR3 is TGTGCCAGCAGTTGGTTAGCGGGGGGCTCCGGGGAGCTGTTTTTT. This codes for CASSWLAGGSGELFF. The chain recombines TRBV27 with TRBJ2-2; 10 bases agree with TRBD2. Germline V lookup: CDR1 MNHEY, CDR2 SMNVEV (reference sequence). V lost 4 bases and J lost 6; bases outside the gene matches: 5. The CDR3 runs 15 residues.

The rearrangement links TRBV4-2 to TRBJ2-7; 11 bases line up with TRBD2. The CDR3 runs to 15 residues. Looked up from germline, CDR1 is LGHNA and CDR2 is YNFKEQ. With V trimmed by 4 bases and J by 1 base, 3 bases remained unmatched. The CDR3 region has the DNA TGTGCCAGCAGCCCTACTAGCGGGGGTTCCTACGAGCAGTACTTC. Protein sequence: CASSPTSGGSYEQYF.

The chain recombines TRBV19 with TRBJ2-5, with 9 bases aligning to TRBD1. Germline V CDR1 and CDR2: LNHDA, SQIVND (reference sequence). With V trimmed by 3 bases and J by 4 bases, 9 bases remained unmatched. The CDR3 runs 16 residues. This CDR3 reads CASSIRTGETPETQYF. The CDR3 region has the DNA TGTGCCAGTAGTATCCGGACAGGGGAGACGCCAGAGACCCAGTACTTC.

The rearrangement uses TRBV5-6 and TRBJ1-6; D is possibly TRBD1 (5 bases). CDR1 is SGHDT, CDR2 YYEEEE, per germline. Trimming cost V 0 bases and J 6 bases, with 13 bases left between them. This CDR3 spans 16 amino acids. The CDR3 region has the DNA TGTGCCAGCAGCTTGGCCAGGGCGATGATTAATTCACCCCTCCACTTT. Translating gives CASSLARAMINSPLHF.

The V gene is TRBV30, the J gene TRBJ2-2, with 13 nucleotides matching TRBD2. Germline V gene sequence: CDR1 GTSNPN, CDR2 SVGIG (reference sequence). V shed 0 bases and J 9 bases; nucleotides not matched to a gene: 7. The CDR3 consists of 16 residues. CDR3 amino acids: CAWSVQLAGGPRELFF. Here the CDR3 DNA reads TGTGCCTGGAGTGTACAACTAGCGGGGGGGCCCCGGGAGCTGTTTTTT.

The chain has TRBV7-2 and TRBJ2-5; TRBD1 matches at 7 bases. Germline V gene data show CDR1 as SGHTA and CDR2 as FQGNSA. This CDR3 has 15 residues. Trimming at V came to 3 bases and at J to 5 bases, leaving 9 bases not matched to a gene. CDR3 nucleotide sequence: TGTGCCAGCAGCTTCCAGACGGGACAGTTTGAGACCCAGTACTTC. It specifies CASSFQTGQFETQYF.

In its sample, this clone was seen a few times. The chain recombines TRBV5-1 with TRBJ1-6; maybe TRBD1 (6 bases). Germline CDR1 and CDR2: SGHRS and YFSETQ. Trimming shortened V by 7 bases and J by 8 bases, and 13 bases separated the two germline ends. This CDR3 spans 13 amino acids. The CDR3 DNA sequence: TGCGCCAGCCAATGGCACAGGGATTCACCCCTCCACTTT. Encoded protein: CASQWHRDSPLHF.

This clone was picked up one time. This rearrangement joins TRBV11-2 to TRBJ1-1, with D possibly TRBD1 on 5 matching bases. The V end lost 1 base, the J end lost 6 bases, and 9 bases lay between the germline ends. The germline CDR1 and CDR2 sequences are SGHAT and FQNNGV. The CDR3 contains 13 residues. CDR3 protein: CASSLAGTPEAFF. Written as DNA, the CDR3 is TGTGCCAGCAGCTTAGCAGGGACGCCTGAAGCTTTCTTT.

J is TRBJ2-3 and V is TRBV11-2; 13 nucleotides agree with TRBD2. Germline values: CDR1 SGHAT, CDR2 FQNNGV. V gave up 2 bases and J gave up 2 bases; unmatched junction bases: 1. There are 16 residues in the CDR3. Written as DNA, the CDR3 is TGTGCCAGCAGCTTAACTAGCGGGGGGGACACAGATACGCAGTATTTT. It yields the protein CASSLTSGGDTDTQYF.

The chain combines TRBV19 with TRBJ2-2; unclear D gene. The V end was cut by 3 bases, the J end by 5 bases, with 7 bases between. This CDR3 has 13 amino acids. The germline CDR1 and CDR2 sequences are LNHDA and SQIVND (reference sequence). This chain's CDR3 is CASSIRVTGELFF. Written as DNA, the CDR3 is TGTGCCAGTAGTATCCGGGTTACCGGGGAGCTGTTTTTT.

V gene TRBV21-1 combines with J gene TRBJ2-5; the D call TRBD2 from the table was never checked on the DNA. TRBV21-1 is described as a pseudogene. This CDR3 is 14 amino acids long. CDR3 amino acids: CASSKYRAGETQYF. CDR3 nucleotide sequence: TGTGCCAGCAGCAAATACCGTGCGGGAGAGACCCAGTACTTC.

This clone occurred once. Written as DNA, the CDR3 is TGTGCCAGCAGCCCAATTGGAGGGGCAGGGAACTATGGCTACACCTTC. Protein sequence: CASSPIGGAGNYGYTF. The V gene is TRBV13, the J gene TRBJ1-2, with D maybe TRBD1 (5 bases). The CDR3 is made up of 16 amino acids. From germline, CDR1 is PRHDT and CDR2 FYEKMQ (reference sequence). V dropped 5 bases and J dropped 2 bases, with 18 bases sitting between them.